Sequencing of this TCR beta chain was carried out in a study of identical twins. This clonotype turned up a few times. TCRdb ran MiXCR on the 5' RACE reads and lists one entry per CDR3 protein. The repertoire consists of fewer than 650,000 distinct CDR3 sequences, with around 7.4% occurring once and the leading ten covering roughly 1.6%. Trimming took off 5 bases at V and 2 bases at J, with 15 bases between the two ends. Germline V gene lookup returns CDR1 MDHEN and CDR2 SYDVKM. This CDR3 spans 15 amino acids. These same records also appear under a second study, on yellow fever vaccine responses in identical twins.

Input material: PBMCs. The receptor's source is a woman aged 18-29 years in good health. V usage is TRBV28 and J usage is TRBJ2-5; the D gene is possibly TRBD2 (5 bases). In nucleotides, the CDR3 is TGTGCCAGCAGTCCCACCCTAGCAAGTCAAGAGACCCAGTACTTC. Translated: CASSPTLASQETQYF.